Below, 30 T cell receptor beta chains from the same sample are listed, as sequenced in a study of CD8+CD57+ T cells in acquired aplastic anemia. Those patients picked for sequencing had displayed CD8+CD57+ cell expansion on flow cytometry. Genomic DNA constituted the template upon which TCR beta VDJ and CDR3 profiling was performed. TCRdb called the reads again in MiXCR, with one record for every CDR3 protein. Counted here are over 150,000 distinct CDR3 sequences, 63% occurring once; the ten biggest clones make up under 45%. The sequenced sample consisted of sorted CD4+, CD8+, or CD8+CD57+ T cells (not recorded which) from PBMCs. Receptors originate from a human donor with aplastic anemia.

This clonotype was observed a handful of times. The chain combines TRBV7-6 with TRBJ2-1; 12 bases are shared with TRBD2. V lost 4 bases, J lost 7 bases, and 2 bases stayed unmatched. CDR3 size: 14 residues. Germline V CDR1 and CDR2: SGHVS, FNYEAQ. The CDR3 nucleotides read TGTGCCAGCAGCTCGACTAGCGGGGGAAATGAGCAGTTCTTC. Translating it yields CASSSTSGGNEQFF.

The chain recombines TRBV7-2 with TRBJ1-5, with D perhaps matching TRBD1 (5 bases). Germline V lookup: CDR1 SGHTA, CDR2 FQGNSA. V lost 1 base, J lost 2 bases, and 9 bases lay in between. The CDR3 covers 15 residues. The CDR3 DNA sequence: TGTGCCAGCAGCTTAGGCAGGGTTGGCAATCAGCCCCAGCATTTT. Translated, it gives CASSLGRVGNQPQHF.

J is TRBJ1-1 and V is TRBV20-1; no clear D gene. Trimming cost V 3 bases and J 4 bases, with 6 bases left between them. The CDR3 consists of 11 residues. The germline V gene has CDR1 DFQATT and CDR2 SNEGSKA (reference sequence). Here the CDR3 DNA reads TGCAGTGCTAGTCCGGGCACTGAAGCTTTCTTT. Amino acid sequence: CSASPGTEAFF.

The chain carries TRBV19 and TRBJ2-1, with 12 positions matching TRBD2. This CDR3 contains 14 residues. Trimming at V came to 8 bases and at J to 7 bases, leaving 6 bases not matched to a gene. The germline V gene encodes CDR1 LNHDA and CDR2 SQIVND (reference sequence). The CDR3, as DNA: TGTGCCAGTGGTGGGACTAGCGGGTATAATGAGCAGTTCTTC. Amino acids: CASGGTSGYNEQFF.

This rearrangement joins TRBV20-1 to TRBJ2-7, with 9 bases fitting TRBD2. J lost 11 bases, V lost 4 bases, and 3 bases had no gene match. Germline V gene lookup returns CDR1 DFQATT and CDR2 SNEGSKA (reference sequence). This CDR3 has 10 amino acids. The CDR3 sequence: CSATSGDEYF. The CDR3 region has the DNA TGCAGTGCTACTAGCGGGGATGAGTACTTC.

Note on this clonotype: The CDR3 does not end in the conserved phenylalanine or tryptophan, so this is likely a read error. This chain links TRBV30 with TRBJ1-2; D gene ambiguous. Germline V gene lookup returns CDR1 GTSNPN and CDR2 SVGIG (reference sequence). The CDR3 is 11 residues long. Trimming shortened V by 7 bases and J by 7 bases, and 13 bases separated the two germline ends. CDR3 DNA sequence: TGTGCCTCCTCCAGCGGCTTTGGCTACACCGTC. Its translation is CASSSGFGYTV.

This clonotype appeared a single time. The J gene is TRBJ1-6, the V gene TRBV5-1, with D uncertain. The CDR3 contains 14 residues. Germline CDR1 reads SGHRS; CDR2 reads YFSETQ. V was pared by 7 bases and J by 7 bases, with 15 bases between. The CDR3 reads CASRGETENSPLHF. The CDR3 DNA sequence: TGCGCCAGCCGGGGAGAGACGGAAAATTCACCCCTCCACTTT.

Ten or more counts support this clonotype. This chain joins TRBV20-1 and TRBJ2-3; the match to TRBD2 covers 12 bases. V lost 5 bases, J lost 4 bases, and 19 bases stayed unmatched. Germline CDR1 reads DFQATT; CDR2 reads SNEGSKA (reference sequence). The CDR3 loop spans 19 amino acids. The CDR3: CSASRPTSGGPDSPDTQYF. DNA of the CDR3: TGCAGTGCTTCACGGCCCACTAGCGGGGGGCCAGATTCCCCAGATACGCAGTATTTT.

The chain uses TRBV4-2 and TRBJ2-5; 11 positions agree with TRBD1. V was pared by 4 bases and J by 3 bases, with 4 bases of the junction left unmatched. This CDR3 region has 15 residues. Germline V gene sequence: CDR1 LGHNA, CDR2 YNFKEQ. This CDR3 is CASSPGQGAEETQYF. CDR3 coding DNA: TGTGCCAGCAGCCCAGGACAGGGGGCTGAAGAGACCCAGTACTTC.

Turning to this clonotype: Mismatch with germline at one junction end may stem from a read error. This sequence joins TRBV7-9 and TRBJ2-7; D is unclear. This CDR3 has 14 amino acids. Germline loops: CDR1 SEHNR, CDR2 FQNEAQ (reference sequence). This CDR3 is CASSSQQSLSEQYF. CDR3 sequence (DNA): TGCGCCAGCAGCTCCCAGCAGTCACTCTCCGAGCAGTACTTC.

The rearrangement links TRBV2 to TRBJ2-7; D is unclear. This CDR3 is 16 amino acids long. V was pared by 0 bases and J by 2 bases, with 14 bases between. Looked up from germline, CDR1 is SNHLY and CDR2 is FYNNEI. Written as DNA, the CDR3 is TGTGCCAGCAGTGAAGCGCTTCGAGACCTAACCTACGAGCAGTACTTC. Amino acids: CASSEALRDLTYEQYF.

This clonotype was found a few times. V is TRBV19 and J is TRBJ2-7; D assignment may be TRBD1 or TRBD2 (5 bases each). Between the trimmed V and J ends, which lost 8 bases and 3 bases, there was a span of 17 bases. The CDR3 runs to 14 residues. Germline V lookup: CDR1 LNHDA, CDR2 SQIVND (reference sequence). CDR3 amino acids: CASSFTGTGYEQYF. DNA for the CDR3: TGTGCCAGTTCCTTTACGGGGACGGGCTACGAGCAGTACTTC.

The rearrangement links TRBV3-1 to TRBJ1-4; 7 bases are a match to TRBD1. V lost 4 bases, J lost 4 bases, and 3 bases stayed unmatched. From germline, CDR1 is LGHDT and CDR2 YNNKEL (reference sequence). The CDR3 runs 14 residues. For the CDR3, the DNA is TGTGCCAGCAGCCCCGGACAGGATAATGAAAAACTGTTTTTT. This encodes CASSPGQDNEKLFF.

Comments on this clonotype: The junction shows a germline mismatch at one end, possibly a read error. The V and J genes are TRBV29-1 and TRBJ1-1, with 7 bases aligning to TRBD1. The CDR3 length is 8 residues. Per germline, CDR1 SQVTM and CDR2 ANQGSEA. The CDR3 DNA follows: TGCAGCGTAGTGACAGGGTCCTTT. Amino acid sequence: CSVVTGSF.

Only a few counts were recorded for this clonotype. V and J are TRBV7-9 and TRBJ1-1; 7 bases are a match to TRBD1. The germline V gene has CDR1 SEHNR and CDR2 FQNEAQ (reference sequence). V lost 0 bases and J lost 8; bases outside the gene matches: 3. This CDR3 is 13 amino acids long. The CDR3 reads CASSLASTGEAFF. In nucleotides, the CDR3 is TGTGCCAGCAGCTTAGCGTCGACAGGGGAAGCTTTCTTT.

The chain carries TRBV2 and TRBJ2-7; D is perhaps TRBD1 (6 bases). The V gene lost 6 bases and the J gene lost 6 bases, with 12 bases spanning the gap. In germline, CDR1 is SNHLY, CDR2 FYNNEI. The CDR3 spans 12 residues. CDR3 sequence reads: CASRWTVGEQYF. The CDR3 nucleotides are TGTGCCAGCAGGTGGACAGTGGGCGAGCAGTACTTC.

The J gene is TRBJ2-3, the V gene TRBV9, with a weak D call TRBD2 (7 bases). The germline gives CDR1 SGDLS, CDR2 YYNGEE. CDR3 length: 14 residues. V lost 10 bases, J lost 5 bases, and 20 bases lay in between. CDR3 sequence (DNA): TGTGCCGGCACCGGGGGGAGGGGGGAAGATACGCAGTATTTT. Translation: CAGTGGRGEDTQYF.

The sample holds many counts of this clonotype. V and J are TRBV4-1 and TRBJ1-2; the D is unclear. This CDR3 spans 12 amino acids. V was cut by 6 bases and J by 2 bases, with 7 bases left in between. The germline gives CDR1 MGHRA, CDR2 YSYEKL. The CDR3 reads CASRGSNYGYTF. In nucleotides, the CDR3 is TGCGCCAGCAGAGGCAGCAACTATGGCTACACCTTC.

This clonotype was seen many times. The chain couples TRBV5-1 to TRBJ1-1; 8 bases fit TRBD1. J gave up 4 bases and V 0 bases, and 5 bases lay outside the gene matches. This CDR3 has 15 residues. Germline CDR1 and CDR2: SGHRS and YFSETQ. The CDR3 DNA follows: TGCGCCAGCAGCTTGGTGGACAGGGAAGTCACTGAAGCTTTCTTT. As protein: CASSLVDREVTEAFF.

Many counts were recorded for this clonotype. The chain is built from TRBV5-1 and TRBJ1-2; a possible D gene is TRBD1 (5 bases). V gave up 4 bases and J gave up 6 bases, with 16 bases separating them. This CDR3 is built from 14 residues. Germline V gene sequence: CDR1 SGHRS, CDR2 YFSETQ. CDR3 bases: TGCGCCAGCAGCCTACGGACGGCGGGGGATGGCTACACCTTC. Translation: CASSLRTAGDGYTF.

This clonotype was detected many times. V and J are TRBV6-1 and TRBJ1-5; 9 bases are shared with TRBD1. Germline CDR1 reads MNHNS; CDR2 reads SASEGT. This CDR3 is built from 14 residues. After removal of 9 bases from V and 2 bases from J, the junction contained 5 bases not matched to a gene. The CDR3 sequence: CASGGDRGNQPQHF. Here the CDR3 DNA reads TGTGCCAGTGGGGGGGACAGGGGCAATCAGCCCCAGCATTTT.

This clonotype was counted ten times or more. The V gene is TRBV4-1, the J gene TRBJ1-1; no definite D call. CDR1 and CDR2 (germline): MGHRA, YSYEKL. The CDR3 length is 13 residues. The V and J ends lost 3 bases and 6 bases respectively, with 11 bases between them. Written as DNA, the CDR3 is TGCGCCAGCAGCCAGGCCGGTGCATCTGAAGCTTTCTTT. It yields the protein CASSQAGASEAFF.

The gene calls are TRBV7-9 and TRBJ1-2; D unclear. V lost 3 bases and J lost 3, with 20 bases in between. The CDR3 contains 17 residues. Germline loops: CDR1 SEHNR, CDR2 FQNEAQ (reference sequence). As DNA, the CDR3 is TGTGCCAGCAGCTTTCCCACTCTCTCGGAGGGTGACTATGGCTACACCTTC. It yields the protein CASSFPTLSEGDYGYTF.

This chain uses TRBV5-6 with TRBJ1-1, with no clear D. The CDR3 sequence is 12 residues long. With 6 bases removed from V and 6 bases from J, the gap between germline ends came to 12 bases. CDR1 is SGHDT and CDR2 is YYEEEE in the germline V gene. The CDR3 loop is CASTLDGSEAFF. CDR3 nucleotide sequence: TGTGCCAGCACCCTGGATGGCTCTGAAGCTTTCTTT. The full variable domain, with the rest looked up from reference TRBV5-6 and TRBJ1-1, is DAGVTQSPTHLIKTRGQQVTLRCSPKSGHDTVSWYQQALGQGPQFIFQYYEEEERQRGNFPDRFSGHQFPNYSSELNVNALLLGDSALYLCASTLDGSEAFFGQGTRLTVV.

The genes are TRBV29-1 and TRBJ2-2, with D perhaps matching TRBD2 (6 bases). Germline loops: CDR1 SQVTM, CDR2 ANQGSEA. This CDR3 has 15 amino acids. V was cut by 4 bases and J by 0 bases, with 12 bases left in between. CDR3 region: CSVGGRSANTGELFF. The CDR3 DNA follows: TGCAGCGTTGGTGGGAGGAGCGCGAACACCGGGGAGCTGTTTTTT.

As DNA, the CDR3 is TGCGCCAGCAGCTTGGCGGGGAGTAGGTCCTACGAGCAGTACTTC. Translated: CASSLAGSRSYEQYF. The J gene is TRBJ2-7, the V gene TRBV5-1; weak D call: TRBD2 (5 bases). The CDR3 runs to 15 residues. CDR1 is SGHRS and CDR2 is YFSETQ in the germline V gene. The V and J ends lost 0 bases and 1 base respectively, with 11 bases between them.

CDR3 in amino acids: CASSAPNGGLSNEQFF. In DNA, the CDR3 is TGCGCCAGCAGCGCCCCTAACGGGGGACTTTCCAATGAGCAGTTCTTC. The V call is TRBV5-1, the J call TRBJ2-1; TRBD2 is a possible D gene (6 bases). Germline V CDR1 and CDR2: SGHRS, YFSETQ. The V end was cut by 4 bases, the J end by 6 bases, with 20 bases between. The CDR3 is 16 residues long.

The chain couples TRBV12-3 or TRBV12-4 to TRBJ1-3; TRBD1 is a possible D gene (5 bases). V lost 7 bases and J lost 0, with 13 bases in between. CDR3 length equals 15 residues. The CDR3 spells CASTPGRFSGNTIYF. The DNA for the CDR3 is TGTGCCAGCACCCCGGGACGGTTCTCTGGAAACACCATATATTTT.

V gene TRBV5-4 combines with J gene TRBJ2-1; TRBD2 might be the D (5 bases). This CDR3 contains 13 residues. Trimming removed 3 bases from V and 8 bases from J, with 12 bases in between. Per germline, CDR1 SGHNT and CDR2 YYREEE (reference sequence). The CDR3 protein is CASSWIISDEQFF. The CDR3 bases are TGTGCCAGCAGCTGGATAATTAGCGATGAGCAGTTCTTC.

This clonotype was seen a single time. The chain uses TRBV7-2 and TRBJ2-3; tentative D call: TRBD2 (5 bases). This CDR3 comprises 16 residues. Germline values: CDR1 SGHTA, CDR2 FQGNSA. V dropped 7 bases and J dropped 0 bases, with 17 bases sitting between them. The CDR3 DNA sequence: TGTGCCAGCATCCGCTCGGCGGGTTCTAGCACAGATACGCAGTATTTT. This codes for CASIRSAGSSTDTQYF.